These 29 T cell receptor beta chains share one sample of origin, sequenced in a study of blood T cell repertoires in COVID-19. The assay was immunoSEQ multiplex PCR, and TCRdb's table has in-frame clones only and misses some. The sample has 210,000 or so clones; 80% to 90% are singletons. Sequenced input: peripheral blood. All receptors derive from a woman in her 70s with active or convalescent COVID-19.

The rearrangement uses TRBV28 and TRBJ1-1; D gene ambiguous. The CDR3 is made up of 11 amino acids. Germline V gives CDR1 MDHEN, CDR2 SYDVKM. V dropped 2 bases and J dropped 8 bases, with 6 bases sitting between them. CDR3 DNA sequence: TGTGCCAGCAGTTTAAGGCGGGAAGCTTTCTTT. Amino acid sequence: CASSLRREAFF.

V and J are TRBV6-1 and TRBJ2-1, with 9 bases fitting TRBD2. Germline values: CDR1 MNHNS, CDR2 SASEGT. The J segment lost 4 bases and the V segment lost 1 base, leaving 8 bases of the junction unmatched. The CDR3 loop spans 17 amino acids. CDR3 loop: CASSEESGGRGYNEQFF. For the CDR3, the DNA is TGTGCCAGCAGTGAAGAGTCTGGCGGGAGGGGTTACAATGAGCAGTTCTTC.

The V call is TRBV14, the J call TRBJ2-7; a weak D match, TRBD2 (6 bases). From germline, CDR1 is SGHDN and CDR2 FVKESK. This CDR3 region has 15 residues. Trimming took 5 bases from V and 7 from J, leaving 21 bases between them. The DNA of the CDR3 is TGTGCCAGCAGCGATCCGGGACTCCCTTCATTTGAGCAGTACTTC. It encodes CASSDPGLPSFEQYF.

The chain joins TRBV28 to TRBJ2-7; tentative D call: TRBD1 (6 bases). The CDR3 spans 15 residues. The ends were cut back, 3 bases at V and 0 bases at J, with 12 bases in the middle. Germline values: CDR1 MDHEN, CDR2 SYDVKM. The CDR3 nucleotides read TGTGCCAGCAGTTTGTACCGGGACACCTCCTACGAGCAGTACTTC. Translated: CASSLYRDTSYEQYF.

The gene calls are TRBV19 and TRBJ1-5; tentative D call: TRBD1 (6 bases). Between the trimmed V and J ends, which lost 4 bases and 4 bases, there was a span of 17 bases. Germline loops: CDR1 LNHDA, CDR2 SQIVND (reference sequence). The CDR3 consists of 16 residues. The CDR3 region is CASSTGTQGVNQPQHF. The CDR3 DNA reads as TGTGCCAGTAGTACTGGGACACAGGGTGTTAATCAGCCCCAGCATTTT.

The chain is built from TRBV5-1 and TRBJ2-5; 9 bases align to TRBD1. This CDR3 region has 15 residues. Germline V lookup: CDR1 SGHRS, CDR2 YFSETQ. The junction had 6 bases not matched to a gene; V was cut back by 4 bases and J by 2 bases. CDR3 residues: CASSPGTGRQETQYF. The CDR3 DNA sequence: TGCGCCAGCAGCCCTGGGACAGGGCGACAAGAGACCCAGTACTTC.

The chain has TRBV6-1 and TRBJ1-5, with TRBD1 matching over 9 bases. V lost 4 bases, J lost 0 bases, and 4 bases stayed unmatched. The CDR3 contains 16 residues. Germline CDR1 reads MNHNS; CDR2 reads SASEGT. The CDR3 reads CASSGQGGYSNQPQHF. CDR3 DNA sequence: TGTGCCAGCAGTGGACAGGGGGGTTATAGCAATCAGCCCCAGCATTTT.

V is TRBV11-3 and J is TRBJ2-1; D uncertain. This CDR3 contains 12 residues. Germline V gene lookup returns CDR1 SGHNT and CDR2 YENEEA. Trimming removed 4 bases at V and 7 bases at J, with 8 bases between. For the CDR3, the DNA is TGTGCCAGCAGCTCCGCGCGTAATGAGCAGTTCTTC. Protein: CASSSARNEQFF. Drawing the rest from reference TRBV11-3 and TRBJ2-1, the complete variable domain is EAGVVQSPRYKIIEKKQPVAFWCNPISGHNTLYWYLQNLGQGPELLIRYENEEAVDDSQLPKDRFSAERLKGVDSTLKIQPAELGDSAVYLCASSSARNEQFFGPGTRLTVL.

The V and J genes are TRBV11-2 and TRBJ1-2; TRBD1 agrees at 7 bases. CDR3 length: 14 residues. In germline, CDR1 is SGHAT, CDR2 FQNNGV. Trimming took 4 bases from V and 5 from J; bases not matched to a gene: 7. CDR3 nucleotide sequence: TGTGCCAGCAGCTCCCCGACAGGGCTATATGGCTACACCTTC. Translating gives CASSSPTGLYGYTF.

The chain is built from TRBV24-1 and TRBJ2-1, with 11 positions matching TRBD2. After removal of 3 bases from V and 5 bases from J, the junction contained 17 bases not matched to a gene. CDR3 length equals 20 residues. Germline CDR1 KGHDR, CDR2 SFDVKD. CDR3 nucleotide sequence: TGTGCCACCAGTGATCCGAAGTCAGGGGGGGGACTAGCGGTTCACAATGAGCAGTTCTTC. As protein: CATSDPKSGGGLAVHNEQFF.

J is TRBJ1-3 and V is TRBV9; 7 bases fit TRBD1. Germline V gene lookup returns CDR1 SGDLS and CDR2 YYNGEE. The CDR3 spans 18 residues. V dropped 4 bases and J dropped 2; count of bases not matched to a gene: 15. This CDR3 is CASSPSQKTGRTGNTIYF. Here the CDR3 DNA reads TGTGCCAGCAGCCCCAGCCAGAAGACAGGGAGAACTGGAAACACCATATATTTT. The whole variable domain, remainder taken from reference TRBV9 and TRBJ1-3, is DSGVTQTPKHLITATGQRVTLRCSPRSGDLSVYWYQQSLDQGLQFLIQYYNGEERAKGNILERFSAQQFPDLHSELNLSSLELGDSALYFCASSPSQKTGRTGNTIYFGEGSWLTVV.

The chain recombines TRBV18 with TRBJ1-2, with 12 bases fitting TRBD1. J was trimmed by 6 bases and V by 2 bases; bases with no gene match: 4. The CDR3 has 15 amino acids. Germline V gene lookup returns CDR1 KGHSH and CDR2 LQKENI. The CDR3 here is CASSPAGTGGNGYTF. The CDR3, as DNA: TGTGCCAGCTCACCAGCGGGGACAGGGGGCAATGGCTACACCTTC. Combining the CDR3 with reference TRBV18 and TRBJ1-2 gives the whole variable domain NAGVMQNPRHLVRRRGQEARLRCSPMKGHSHVYWYRQLPEEGLKFMVYLQKENIIDESGMPKERFSAEFPKEGPSILRIQQVVRGDSAAYFCASSPAGTGGNGYTFGSGTRLTVV.

This sequence joins TRBV6-7 and TRBJ2-6; tentatively, D is TRBD1 (7 bases). TRBV6-7 is marked as an open reading frame, function uncertain. Trimming pared 2 bases from V and 0 bases from J, leaving 23 bases between. This CDR3 spans 21 amino acids. Here the CDR3 reads CASSYPSAGGPLYSGANVLTF. The CDR3 DNA reads TGTGCCAGCAGTTACCCTTCGGCAGGGGGGCCCCTTTACTCTGGGGCCAACGTCCTGACTTTC.

The chain combines TRBV7-3 with TRBJ2-5; 10 nucleotides agree with TRBD1. CDR3 length: 15 residues. Germline V lookup: CDR1 SGHTA, CDR2 FQGTGA. The trim removed 5 bases at V and 4 bases at J, leaving 7 bases unmatched. The CDR3 protein is CASSPTGQGLETQYF. For the CDR3, the DNA is TGTGCCAGCAGCCCAACGGGACAGGGGTTAGAGACCCAGTACTTC.

The chain is built from TRBV6-2 or TRBV6-3 and TRBJ1-1; TRBD1 might be the D (5 bases). Per the germline V gene, CDR1 is MNHEY and CDR2 is SVGEGT. Trimming took 5 bases from V and 3 from J, leaving 16 bases between them. The CDR3 runs 15 residues. The CDR3 loop is CASSRGRGVDTEAFF. Here the CDR3 DNA reads TGTGCCAGCAGTAGGGGAAGGGGTGTCGACACTGAAGCTTTCTTT.

In this sample, this clone turned up once. The J gene is TRBJ2-7, the V gene TRBV2, with 10 bases identical to TRBD1. Germline V gives CDR1 SNHLY, CDR2 FYNNEI. This CDR3 has 12 amino acids. The CDR3 sequence: CAKRQGAGEQYF. CDR3 sequence (DNA): TGTGCGAAGCGACAGGGGGCTGGCGAGCAGTACTTC.

This chain joins TRBV3-1 (or the pseudogene TRBV3-2) and TRBJ2-3, with 12 bases matching TRBD2. V was clipped by 3 bases and J by 0 bases; unmatched bases: 10. There are 19 residues in the CDR3. Per germline, CDR1 LGHDT and CDR2 YNNKEL (reference sequence). The CDR3 nucleotides read TGTGCCAGCAGCCAGAGTGGACTAGCGGGATCCTCTAGCACAGATACGCAGTATTTT. This sequence encodes CASSQSGLAGSSSTDTQYF.

The CDR3, as DNA: TGTGCCAGTAGTTCCGGACACATCCAAGAGACCCAGTACTTC. Its protein is CASSSGHIQETQYF. The V and J genes are TRBV19 and TRBJ2-5, with D perhaps TRBD1 (5 bases). Trimming took 5 bases from V and 1 from J, leaving 11 bases between them. CDR1 and CDR2 (germline): LNHDA, SQIVND (reference sequence). The CDR3 sequence is 14 residues long.

This rearrangement joins TRBV14 to TRBJ2-1, with a possible D match to TRBD2 (6 bases). Trimming took 4 bases from V and 5 from J, leaving 12 bases between them. The CDR3 is 14 amino acids. CDR1 is SGHDN, CDR2 FVKESK, per germline. The DNA for the CDR3 is TGTGCCAGCAGCCGACTAGAATGGGACAATGAGCAGTTCTTC. Its protein product is CASSRLEWDNEQFF.

The chain links TRBV6-5 to TRBJ2-2; 7 bases line up with TRBD2. This CDR3 is 11 amino acids long. Trimming at V came to 0 bases and at J to 15 bases, leaving 1 base not matched to a gene. Germline V gives CDR1 MNHEY, CDR2 SVGAGI. The CDR3 DNA follows: TGTGCCAGCAGTTACTCTGGGAGGGTGTTTTTT. Protein sequence: CASSYSGRVFF.

This clone was recorded only once. This chain uses TRBV6-5 with TRBJ2-5; D is undetermined. This CDR3 is built from 13 residues. CDR1 is MNHEY, CDR2 SVGAGI, per germline. V lost 8 bases to trimming and J lost 4 bases, with 14 bases between them. The CDR3 is CASEFRLAETQYF. The DNA for the CDR3 is TGTGCCAGCGAATTCCGATTAGCAGAGACCCAGTACTTC.

The V call is TRBV5-1, the J call TRBJ2-7, with 12 bases matching TRBD1. The V gene's germline CDR1 is SGHRS and CDR2 YFSETQ. With V trimmed by 3 bases and J by 7 bases, 5 bases remained unmatched. The CDR3 is made up of 14 amino acids. The CDR3 DNA sequence: TGCGCCAGCAGCTGGGGACAGGGGGCTAGGGAGCAGTACTTC. Protein product: CASSWGQGAREQYF.

The V gene is TRBV28, the J gene TRBJ2-7; no clear D gene. V was cut by 1 base and J by 4 bases, with 8 bases left in between. The CDR3 covers 13 residues. From germline, CDR1 is MDHEN and CDR2 SYDVKM. CDR3 protein: CASSLSSRYEQYF. The CDR3 DNA reads TGTGCCAGCAGTTTATCCTCCAGATACGAGCAGTACTTC.

The V gene is TRBV9, the J gene TRBJ2-2; D is possibly TRBD2 (5 bases). The V end lost 2 bases, the J end lost 1 base, and 18 bases lay between the germline ends. This CDR3 is 18 amino acids long. Germline V CDR1 and CDR2: SGDLS, YYNGEE. The chain's CDR3 is CASSVLATTVKNTGELFF. CDR3 coding DNA: TGTGCCAGCAGCGTTCTAGCTACTACCGTAAAGAACACCGGGGAGCTGTTTTTT.

The V and J genes are TRBV29-1 and TRBJ2-1; TRBD2 matches at 8 bases. The CDR3 runs 13 residues. CDR1 and CDR2 (germline): SQVTM, ANQGSEA. Trimming at V came to 2 bases and at J to 9 bases, leaving 6 bases not matched to a gene. CDR3 sequence reads: CSVERGAGVEQFF. The CDR3 DNA is TGCAGCGTTGAACGTGGAGCGGGAGTTGAGCAGTTCTTC.

The chain combines TRBV21-1 with TRBJ2-1; the D segment call TRBD1 is taken from the table without a DNA check. TRBV21-1 corresponds to a pseudogene. CDR3 length: 13 amino acids. The CDR3 protein is CASWARSYNEQFF. The CDR3, as DNA: TGTGCCAGCTGGGCCCGTTCCTACAATGAGCAGTTCTTC.

V and J are TRBV29-1 and TRBJ2-1, with 7 bases lining up with TRBD2. The CDR3 consists of 15 residues. Unmatched junction bases numbered 4, after V lost 1 base and J lost 1 base. Germline loops: CDR1 SQVTM, CDR2 ANQGSEA. CDR3 coding DNA: TGCAGCGTTGAAGCTGGCGGGAGATCCTACAATGAGCAGTTCTTC. Protein sequence: CSVEAGGRSYNEQFF.

The chain carries TRBV7-9 and TRBJ1-2; D unresolved. Looked up from germline, CDR1 is SEHNR and CDR2 is FQNEAQ (reference sequence). The CDR3 extends over 13 amino acids. The V and J ends lost 2 bases and 8 bases respectively, with 12 bases between them. CDR3 DNA: TGTGCCAGCAGCTTAACGGAATCGAGGGGCTACACCTTC. Translated: CASSLTESRGYTF.

The rearrangement uses TRBV3-1 (or the pseudogene TRBV3-2) and TRBJ1-2; 7 nucleotides line up with TRBD1. Looked up from germline, CDR1 is LGHDT and CDR2 is YNNKEL (reference sequence). V shed 7 bases and J 9 bases; nucleotides not matched to a gene: 8. CDR3 length: 12 amino acids. The CDR3 protein is CASTRTGGSYTF. The CDR3 nucleotides read TGTGCCAGCACCCGGACAGGAGGCAGCTACACCTTC.